This TCR beta chain was profiled in a study of CD8+ T cells in alopecia areata. Study-level information: The study gave treated patients oral tofacitinib at 5 to 10 mg twice daily.

Concerning this clone itself: Antigen: not known.

Germline trimming cut 1 base from V and 2 bases from J; bases unmatched to any gene: 0. Germline CDR1 is LGHNA and CDR2 is YSLEER. The CDR3 contains 14 residues. Stated treatment: oral pan-JAK inhibitor, 5-10 mg twice daily. Collection of lesional scalp punch biopsies and peripheral blood was performed in alopecia areata patients. Study outcomes and limitations: In scalp and blood, many expanded lesional clones persisted during tofacitinib. Among the top 100, expanded CD8+ clones, as well as scalp clonality, were significantly decreased by tofacitinib. An increase in clonality over normal scalp was evident in lesional scalp, especially alopecia totalis/universalis.

As the sequencing template, cDNA was produced by extracting RNA and reverse transcribing it. Sequencing used immunoSEQ multiplex PCR; TCRdb keeps in-frame clones, though not all of them. The data show over 15,000 clones, with 50% to 60% seen just once and 8% to 9% held by the top ten. V and J are TRBV4-3 and TRBJ2-7, with 9 bases that match TRBD1. The sequence was obtained from a human donor with alopecia areata. The input for sequencing was skin, taken at week 4, from a patient treated with tofacitinib. CDR3 loop: CASSQGQGAYEQYF. The DNA for the CDR3 is TGCGCCAGCAGCCAAGGACAGGGGGCCTACGAGCAGTACTTC.